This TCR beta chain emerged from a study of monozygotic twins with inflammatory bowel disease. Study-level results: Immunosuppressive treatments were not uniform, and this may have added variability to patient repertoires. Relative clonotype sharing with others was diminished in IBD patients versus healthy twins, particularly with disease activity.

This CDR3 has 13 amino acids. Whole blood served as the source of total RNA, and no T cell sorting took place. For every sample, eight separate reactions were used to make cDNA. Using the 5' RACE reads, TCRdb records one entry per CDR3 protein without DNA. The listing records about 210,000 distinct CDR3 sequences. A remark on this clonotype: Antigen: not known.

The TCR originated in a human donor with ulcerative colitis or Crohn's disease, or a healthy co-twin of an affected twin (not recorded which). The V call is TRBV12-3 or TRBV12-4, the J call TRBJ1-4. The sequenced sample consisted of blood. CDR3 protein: CASSQAQVEKLFF.